The next 2 T cell receptor beta chains were all read from a single sample in a study of shared clonotypes between healthy human individuals. Produced via immunoSEQ multiplex PCR; TCRdb's table is partial and in-frame only. The table has roughly 1,600,000 clones, 98% seen once. Specimen: naive CD4+ T cells sorted from blood. The sample's subset: CD45RA+ positively selected. Receptor source: a man aged 30 to 45 in good health.

The CDR3 bases are TGTGCCAGCTCCTCGGAAGGCATGTCTGAAGCTTTCTTT. Translation: CASSSEGMSEAFF. The chain couples TRBV18 to TRBJ1-1, with no clear D. The V end lost 6 bases, the J end lost 6 bases, and 14 bases lay between the germline ends. Germline CDR1 KGHSH, CDR2 LQKENI. The CDR3 totals 13 residues.

The chain uses TRBV5-1 and TRBJ1-2, with 8 bases identical to TRBD1. Looked up from germline, CDR1 is SGHRS and CDR2 is YFSETQ. This CDR3 comprises 15 residues. After removal of 4 bases from V and 4 bases from J, the junction contained 9 bases not matched to a gene. The CDR3 region has the DNA TGCGCCAGCAGCGAGACAGGGGCCTACCCCTATGGCTACACCTTC. This gives the protein CASSETGAYPYGYTF. Together with reference TRBV5-1 and TRBJ1-2, the CDR3 gives the full variable domain: KAGVTQTPRYLIKTRGQQVTLSCSPISGHRSVSWYQQTPGQGLQFLFEYFSETQRNKGNFPGRFSGRQFSNSRSEMNVSTLELGDSALYLCASSETGAYPYGYTFGSGTRLTVV.